A single sample is the source of the 20 T cell receptor beta chains below, sequenced in a study of glioma-infiltrating T cells after dendritic cell vaccination. The table came from immunoSEQ multiplex PCR; TCRdb's copy has only in-frame clones and leaves some out. The table shows tens of thousands of clones, with almost 85% occurring only once. This specimen consisted of blood, obtained before dendritic cell vaccination. The receptors were gathered from a human donor with glioblastoma.

The chain joins TRBV5-1 to TRBJ1-3, with D maybe TRBD1 (5 bases). Trimming took off 3 bases at V and 2 bases at J, with 15 bases between the two ends. The CDR3 runs 16 residues. From germline, CDR1 is SGHRS and CDR2 YFSETQ. The CDR3 spells CASSWDGGRPGNTIYF. Here the CDR3 DNA reads TGCGCCAGCAGCTGGGACGGGGGACGGCCTGGAAACACCATATATTTT.

V and J are TRBV9 and TRBJ2-3, with TRBD2 identical over 9 bases. Germline CDR1 SGDLS, CDR2 YYNGEE. Unmatched junction bases numbered 6, after V lost 0 bases and J lost 4 bases. The CDR3 length is 16 residues. The CDR3 sequence is CASSVDRAGGSDTQYF. Here the CDR3 DNA reads TGTGCCAGCAGCGTAGATCGAGCGGGAGGATCAGATACGCAGTATTTT.

The chain is built from TRBV5-1 and TRBJ2-5; 9 bases line up with TRBD1. J gave up 3 bases and V 0 bases, and 6 bases lay outside the gene matches. Germline CDR1 and CDR2: SGHRS and YFSETQ. This CDR3 has 16 amino acids. Here the CDR3 reads CASSLVGTGIKETQYF. DNA for the CDR3: TGCGCCAGCAGCTTGGTCGGGACAGGGATCAAAGAGACCCAGTACTTC.

The V and J genes are TRBV2 and TRBJ1-3; no definite D call. The germline gives CDR1 SNHLY, CDR2 FYNNEI. The V end was cut by 6 bases, the J end by 1 base, with 16 bases between. CDR3 size: 16 residues. The CDR3 region is CASSLDRAGSGNTIYF. The CDR3 DNA reads TGTGCCAGCAGCCTGGACCGGGCGGGGTCTGGAAACACCATATATTTT. Full variable domain (rest looked up from reference TRBV2 and TRBJ1-3): EPEVTQTPSHQVTQMGQEVILRCVPISNHLYFYWYRQILGQKVEFLVSFYNNEISEKSEIFDDQFSVERPDGSNFTLKIRSTKLEDSAMYFCASSLDRAGSGNTIYFGEGSWLTVV.

In its sample, this clone was seen a few times. The chain is built from TRBV2 and TRBJ1-4; D gene unclear. Germline CDR1 reads SNHLY; CDR2 reads FYNNEI. V lost 8 bases, J lost 2 bases, and 12 bases lay in between. The CDR3 spans 14 residues. CDR3 residues: CASEGDYTNEKLFF. The CDR3 bases are TGTGCCAGCGAAGGAGATTACACTAATGAAAAACTGTTTTTT.

The genes are TRBV5-4 and TRBJ2-7, with 7 nucleotides matching TRBD1. V shed 4 bases and J 0 bases; nucleotides not matched to a gene: 10. The germline gives CDR1 SGHNT, CDR2 YYREEE (reference sequence). The CDR3 spans 16 residues. The CDR3 region has the DNA TGTGCCAGCAGCAAAGAAGACAGGGACAACTCCTACGAGCAGTACTTC. It specifies CASSKEDRDNSYEQYF.

The count of this clone is one. The chain carries TRBV7-9 and TRBJ1-5; a possible D gene is TRBD1 (5 bases). This CDR3 has 14 residues. Trimming took off 0 bases at V and 3 bases at J, with 6 bases between the two ends. Looked up from germline, CDR1 is SEHNR and CDR2 is FQNEAQ (reference sequence). This CDR3 reads CASSLAGVNQPQHF. CDR3 sequence (DNA): TGTGCCAGCAGCTTAGCAGGGGTCAATCAGCCCCAGCATTTT.

At least ten counts were recorded for this clone. The V call is TRBV27, the J call TRBJ2-7; 8 positions match TRBD2. CDR3 length: 14 amino acids. Germline V gene sequence: CDR1 MNHEY, CDR2 SMNVEV (reference sequence). The junction had 6 bases not matched to a gene; V was cut back by 5 bases and J by 3 bases. For the CDR3, the DNA is TGTGCCAGCAGTGGGGATAGCGGGGTCTACGAGCAGTACTTC. This encodes CASSGDSGVYEQYF.

V is TRBV7-2 and J is TRBJ1-2; TRBD1 matches at 7 bases. V was clipped by 6 bases and J by 1 base; unmatched bases: 8. The CDR3 is 15 amino acids. Germline V gene data show CDR1 as SGHTA and CDR2 as FQGNSA. The CDR3 reads CASRALTGLNYGYTF. The CDR3 DNA reads TGTGCCAGCAGAGCCTTGACAGGGCTTAACTATGGCTACACCTTC.

The chain couples TRBV6-4 to TRBJ1-2; 9 nucleotides agree with TRBD1. Trimming cost V 5 bases and J 2 bases; bases outside gene matches: 3. Germline V lookup: CDR1 MRHNA, CDR2 SNTAGT. This CDR3 is built from 14 residues. The CDR3 coding sequence is TGTGCCAGCAGTCCAGGGACAGGGAACTATGGCTACACCTTC. Residues: CASSPGTGNYGYTF.

The chain couples TRBV29-1 to TRBJ1-3, with a weak D call TRBD1 (6 bases). The CDR3 is made up of 12 amino acids. V lost 7 bases to trimming and J lost 2 bases, with 9 bases between them. Per the germline V gene, CDR1 is SQVTM and CDR2 is ANQGSEA. Written as DNA, the CDR3 is TGCAGCGCGGGGACACCTGGAAACACCATATATTTT. It yields the protein CSAGTPGNTIYF.

This clone was recorded a few times. This chain links TRBV25-1 with TRBJ2-2, with D hard to call. V was cut by 2 bases and J by 3 bases, with 10 bases left in between. Germline V lookup: CDR1 MGHDK, CDR2 SYGVNS. The CDR3 has 15 amino acids. DNA for the CDR3: TGTGCCAGCAGTGAACAACAGCACGACACCGGGGAGCTGTTTTTT. Translated, it gives CASSEQQHDTGELFF.

The chain recombines TRBV15 with TRBJ2-7, with 7 bases lining up with TRBD1. CDR1 and CDR2 from the germline V gene are LNHNV and YYDKDF (reference sequence). This CDR3 has 15 amino acids. J lost 6 bases, V lost 4 bases, and 12 bases had no gene match. CDR3 region: CATSIDGTVDIEQYF. CDR3 coding DNA: TGTGCCACCAGCATAGATGGGACAGTAGACATCGAGCAGTACTTC.

The rearrangement joins TRBV9 to TRBJ1-5; D is ambiguous. Deletions cut 2 bases from V and 3 bases from J, with 12 bases between. The germline V gene has CDR1 SGDLS and CDR2 YYNGEE. CDR3 size: 15 residues. CDR3 DNA sequence: TGTGCCAGCAGCGTTGCAGGATCGGTCAATCAGCCCCAGCATTTT. The encoded protein is CASSVAGSVNQPQHF.

The rearrangement joins TRBV27 to TRBJ2-5, with TRBD2 identical over 11 bases. Germline values: CDR1 MNHEY, CDR2 SMNVEV (reference sequence). The V and J ends lost 2 bases and 1 base, in that order; junction bases with no gene match: 3. The CDR3 runs 16 residues. This CDR3 reads CASSLGLAGTQETQYF. In DNA form, the CDR3 reads TGTGCCAGCAGTTTAGGACTAGCGGGTACCCAAGAGACCCAGTACTTC.

The J gene is TRBJ1-4, the V gene TRBV30, with 9 bases matching TRBD1. J lost 0 bases, V lost 8 bases, and 10 bases had no gene match. This CDR3 comprises 16 residues. Germline CDR1 reads GTSNPN; CDR2 reads SVGIG (reference sequence). CDR3 nucleotide sequence: TGTGCCATCCGAGGGACAGGGACCCCAACTAATGAAAAACTGTTTTTT. Translation gives CAIRGTGTPTNEKLFF.

This chain joins TRBV5-6 and TRBJ2-3; TRBD2 aligns across 13 bases. Losses at the gene ends were 1 base for V and 0 bases for J; bases not matched to a gene: 8. CDR3 size: 19 residues. Germline V lookup: CDR1 SGHDT, CDR2 YYEEEE. The CDR3 sequence: CASSLSRLAGGYSTDTQYF. The CDR3 coding sequence is TGTGCCAGCAGCTTGAGCCGACTAGCGGGGGGTTATAGCACAGATACGCAGTATTTT.

J is TRBJ2-5 and V is TRBV6-5, with 8 positions matching TRBD1. V was pared by 6 bases and J by 5 bases, with 11 bases of the junction left unmatched. This CDR3 contains 15 residues. Germline CDR1 reads MNHEY; CDR2 reads SVGAGI. The CDR3 DNA is TGTGCCAGCAGACCGACAGGGGCGCGAGGGGAGACCCAGTACTTC. Protein sequence: CASRPTGARGETQYF.

This chain joins TRBV11-2 and TRBJ1-1; TRBD1 aligns across 7 bases. Germline CDR1 SGHAT, CDR2 FQNNGV. V was clipped by 4 bases and J by 10 bases; unmatched bases: 6. The CDR3 is 12 residues long. The CDR3 reads CASSSRTGRAFF. In DNA, the CDR3 is TGTGCCAGCAGCTCCAGGACAGGCAGAGCTTTCTTT.

The chain is built from TRBV6-4 and TRBJ2-5; TRBD2 agrees at 9 bases. The germline gives CDR1 MRHNA, CDR2 SNTAGT. The CDR3 runs 16 residues. V trimming: 5 bases; J trimming: 4 bases; junction bases outside the gene matches: 11. CDR3 loop: CASSPFSGSTPETQYF. The CDR3 DNA follows: TGTGCCAGCAGTCCTTTTAGCGGGAGTACTCCAGAGACCCAGTACTTC.